These T cell receptor beta chains were read from a single sample in a study of molecular identifiers for immune sequencing clone quantification. TCRdb recomputed calls from the PCR reads with MiXCR, one row per CDR3 protein. This table holds approximately 590,000 distinct CDR3 sequences, roughly 23% found once. The sequenced material came from naive CD8+ T cells from blood, with Jurkat cell RNA spiked in. These receptors all stem from a human donor in good health. Some libraries in this study had Jurkat cell RNA spiked in. The CDR3 runs from the conserved cysteine through the conserved F or W. The D gene is left open where the match is weak. Size tells how often a clone was seen (once, few, many) or the class of an expanded clone, and some rows leave it out.

size,D,V,J,DNA,CDR3
many,TRBD2,TRBV28,TRBJ2-3,TGTGCCAGCAATGCGGGGGGTAGCACAGATACGCAGTATTTT,CASNAGGSTDTQYF
NA,NA,TRBV28,TRBJ2-7,TGTGCCAGCAGCCGGGAAATCTCCAGGGTCCCGTCGGCAATTTACGAGCAGTACTTC,CASSREISRVPSAIYEQYF
few,NA,TRBV30,TRBJ2-7,TGTGCCTGGACCGGGACCGAACGTAAACCTTTCTACGAGCAGTACTTC,CAWTGTERKPFYEQYF
NA,NA,TRBV12-3/TRBV12-4,TRBJ1-2,TGTGCCAGCAGTCTCCGGGGGGCGCGGGTCTATGGCTACACCTTC,CASSLRGARVYGYTF
many,NA,TRBV28,TRBJ2-3,TGTGCCAGCAGTTTTAGCGCTAGCACAGATACGCAGTATTTT,CASSFSASTDTQYF
many,NA,TRBV7-2,TRBJ2-7,TGTGCCAGCAGCCAAGGGTGGGGGCTCGAGCAGTACTTC,CASSQGWGLEQYF
few,NA,TRBV5-5,TRBJ2-7,TGTGCCAGCAGCTTGGGACAAAATGCCTACGAGCAGTACTTC,CASSLGQNAYEQYF
many,NA,TRBV7-9,TRBJ1-1,TGTGCCAGCAGCGCCTACAGTGACGCTGAAGCTTTCTTT,CASSAYSDAEAFF
many,TRBD1,TRBV2,TRBJ2-3,TGTGCCAGCAGCCAGGACAGGCCCACAGATACGCAGTATTTT,CASSQDRPTDTQYF
few,NA,TRBV19,TRBJ2-1,TGTGCCAGTAGTATCACCGGCTATGAGCAGTTCTTC,CASSITGYEQFF
NA,NA,TRBV6-2/TRBV6-3,TRBJ2-7,TGTGCCAGCAAGTTCGGGCCCGGCTACGAGCAGTACTTC,CASKFGPGYEQYF
once,TRBD1,TRBV2,TRBJ1-1,TGTGTCGACAGGGGGTTAGACGCTGAAGCTTTCTTT,CVDRGLDAEAFF
NA,TRBD2,TRBV29-1,TRBJ2-2,TGCAGCGTTGAACTTGGCGGGGGGGCCTTCGGGGAGCTGTTTTTT,CSVELGGGAFGELFF
NA,NA,TRBV5-3,TRBJ1-1,TGTGCCAGCAGCTTTTCAGGCACTTTGAACATTGAAGCTCTCTTT,CASSFSGTLNIEALF
few,TRBD2,TRBV27,TRBJ2-1,TGTGCCAGCAGTTTCTCTAGCGGGGGGCATAATGAGCAGTTCTTC,CASSFSSGGHNEQFF
many,TRBD1,TRBV15,TRBJ1-5,TGTGCCACCAGCATGAGGACAGGGGTTCAGCCCCAGCATTTT,CATSMRTGVQPQHF
NA,TRBD2,TRBV7-2,TRBJ2-5,TGTGCCAGCAGCTTAGCGGAATCCTGGACTAGCTCCGTTGGGACCCAGTACTTC,CASSLAESWTSSVGTQYF
few,NA,TRBV6-1,TRBJ1-2,TGTGCCAGCAGTGAATGGGACGGATATAACTATGGCTACACCTTC,CASSEWDGYNYGYTF
many,TRBD1,TRBV7-9,TRBJ2-7,TGTGCCAGCAGCGCGTGGACAGGGGCGTACGAGCAGTACTTC,CASSAWTGAYEQYF
few,NA,TRBV19,TRBJ1-5,TGTGCCAGTGAGACGGCAGGAATGGGTCAGCCCCAGCATTTT,CASETAGMGQPQHF
NA,TRBD1,TRBV28,TRBJ1-1,TGTGCCAGCAGGGACAGGGTGTTCGGGATGAACACTGAAGCTTTCTTT,CASRDRVFGMNTEAFF
NA,NA,TRBV11-2,TRBJ1-1,TGTGCCAGCAGCTTAGGACGGACGAACACTGAAGCTTTCTTT,CASSLGRTNTEAFF
NA,TRBD2,TRBV12-3/TRBV12-4,TRBJ2-1,TGTGCCAGCAACACCGGGGGGGTTGCCTACAATGAGCAGTTCTTC,CASNTGGVAYNEQFF
few,NA,TRBV4-1,TRBJ2-1,TGCGCCAGCAGCCAAGATAGTTTGGGCCCCTACAATGAGCAGTTCTTC,CASSQDSLGPYNEQFF
many,TRBD1,TRBV7-9,TRBJ2-6,TGTGCCAGCAGCCCAACGACAGGGAGCCCATCTGGGGCCAACGTCCTGACTTTC,CASSPTTGSPSGANVLTF
NA,NA,TRBV4-1,TRBJ2-2,TGCGCCAGCAGCCAGTGGGTCACCGGGGAGCTGTTTTTT,CASSQWVTGELFF
few,NA,TRBV25-1,TRBJ2-3,TGTGCCAGCAGTGAATATTCCATTTTGGCCGGGAAAGATACGCAGTATTTT,CASSEYSILAGKDTQYF
NA,TRBD2,TRBV12-3/TRBV12-4,TRBJ2-5,TGTGCCAGCAGTGAACTAGCGGGGGCAAACCAAGAGACCCAGTACTTC,CASSELAGANQETQYF
NA,TRBD1,TRBV7-9,TRBJ2-7,TGTGCCAGCGGCTTATGGGACAGGGACTCCTACGAGCAGTACTTC,CASGLWDRDSYEQYF
few,TRBD1,TRBV4-1,TRBJ2-7,TGCGCCAGCAGCCCTACCGGGACAGGGGGCGCGTACGAGCAGTACTTC,CASSPTGTGGAYEQYF
once,NA,TRBV7-9,TRBJ1-2,TGTGCCAGCAGCCGTCAGATTTATGATGGCTACACCTTC,CASSRQIYDGYTF
many,NA,TRBV28,TRBJ2-7,TGTGCCAGCAGTTCGCCTGACACGCTACCCCGGGACGAGCAGTACTTC,CASSSPDTLPRDEQYF
many,TRBD2,TRBV13,TRBJ2-3,TGTGCCAGCAGCCCCGGGACTAGCGGGGGGGGTGCGGCAGATACGCAGTATTTT,CASSPGTSGGGAADTQYF
NA,TRBD1,TRBV20-1,TRBJ2-5,TGCAGTGCTGAAGGGACAGACCAAGAGACCCAGTACTTC,CSAEGTDQETQYF
NA,NA,TRBV15,TRBJ2-7,TGTGCCACCAGCAGAGAGGGCGGGGGCCCGACCTACGAGCAGTACTTC,CATSREGGGPTYEQYF
few,TRBD2,TRBV20-1,TRBJ2-1,TGCAGTGCTAGGGATTCGCCTAGCGGGAGTTACAATGAGCAGTTCTTC,CSARDSPSGSYNEQFF
many,NA,TRBV12-3/TRBV12-4,TRBJ2-7,TGTGCCAGCAGCTTGGGGACCTACGAGCAGTACTTC,CASSLGTYEQYF